The clone carrying this T cell receptor beta chain appeared a single time. What it recognizes is unknown. The investigators amplified TCR beta CDR3 regions from RNA transcripts. Researchers ran a first-round RT-PCR on the TCR CDR3 using the HTBI primer set. TCRdb reanalysed the multiplex PCR reads using MiXCR and keeps one entry per CDR3 protein. The repertoire consists of 350,000 or so distinct CDR3 sequences, with about 18% occurring once and the leading ten covering 45% to 50%. In patients aged 18 to 65, hyperthyroidism was newly diagnosed, with duration under 2 months. Researchers barred patients who had uncontrolled infection, other autoimmune disease, pregnancy or lactation. Per the germline V gene, CDR1 is LNHDA and CDR2 is SQIVND (reference sequence). Germline trimming cut 5 bases from V and 5 bases from J; bases unmatched to any gene: 3. The CDR3 spans 14 residues. This record belongs to a study of T cells in Graves' hyperthyroidism and ophthalmopathy.

Overall study findings and caveats: Blood samples included most of the expanded thyroid clonotypes exceeding 0.001.

This chain joins TRBV19 and TRBJ1-4; 9 bases match TRBD1. The clonotype originates from a woman aged 45-60 years with Graves' hyperthyroidism. Sequenced input: blood. The CDR3 DNA reads as TGTGCCAGTAGTGGGGGACAGGGCAATGAAAAACTGTTTTTT. Translating it yields CASSGGQGNEKLFF.